This is a list of T cell receptor beta chains from one sample in a study of beta chain features in type 1 diabetes. The method was immunoSEQ multiplex PCR; TCRdb's version includes in-frame clones alone and lacks a portion of them. This sample carries almost 350,000 clones, roughly 8% of them seen once, and the ten largest clones take around 0.44%. The sample was central memory CD4+ T cells from blood. The receptors stem from a woman aged 18-29 years in good health. Each CDR3 is given with its conserved first and last residue. The D gene is left open where the match is weak. Only part of the rows carry a size: once, few, many, or a class if the clone is expanded.

NA TRBJ1-5 NA TRBV6-1 TGTGCCAGCAGTGAAGGGCCTGGTCAGCCCCAGCATTTT CASSEGPGQPQHF
TRBD1 TRBJ2-3 few TRBV14 TGTGCCAGCAGCCAAGCCCTCACAGGGGGCACAGATACGCAGTATTTT CASSQALTGGTDTQYF
NA TRBJ2-2 NA TRBV5-1 TGCGCCAGCAGCTTGGTCACGGGAGAGAGGGAGCTGTTTTTT CASSLVTGERELFF
NA TRBJ1-4 NA TRBV6-5 TGTGCCAGCAGCCAACCCGAAAAACTGTTTTTT CASSQPEKLFF
NA TRBJ2-7 NA TRBV13 TGTGCCAGCAGCTTAGCCCGGTCCGCGGGCTTCTACGAGCAGTACTTC CASSLARSAGFYEQYF
TRBD1 TRBJ2-1 few TRBV2 TGTGCCAGCAGAGGAGGGACAGGGGGCAATGAGCAGTTCTTC CASRGGTGGNEQFF
TRBD1 TRBJ2-4 NA TRBV5-1 TGCGCCAGCAGCCAGGGACAGGGGGCGTCCAAAAACATTCAGTACTTC CASSQGQGASKNIQYF
NA TRBJ2-5 few TRBV7-3 TGTGCCAGCAGCCCCGTGAGGGCCCAGTACTTC CASSPVRAQYF
NA TRBJ2-7 NA TRBV7-9 TGTGCCAGCAGCTTAGGAAGGGATGGATCCTACGAGCAGTACTTC CASSLGRDGSYEQYF
TRBD1 TRBJ2-1 NA TRBV5-6 TGTGCCAGCAGCAAGGGACAGGGTAGGGTCTACAATGAGCAGTTCTTC CASSKGQGRVYNEQFF
NA TRBJ2-3 NA TRBV9 TGTGCCAGCAGCCATCCTCCCACAGATACGCAGTATTTT CASSHPPTDTQYF
NA TRBJ1-4 many TRBV14 TGTGCCAGCAGCCAAGTTGCAGGGACGGGCGCCGGGGTTGAAAAACTGTTTTTT CASSQVAGTGAGVEKLFF
TRBD1 TRBJ2-1 few TRBV7-2 TGTGCCAGCAGCTTAGCGGGTTTGGGACAGGGATACAATGAGCAGTTCTTC CASSLAGLGQGYNEQFF
NA TRBJ2-7 many TRBV14 TGTGCCAGCAGCCAAGCCGGGTACGAGCAGTACTTC CASSQAGYEQYF
NA TRBJ2-1 NA TRBV7-9 TGTGCCAGCAGTGGCGAGAATGTGCAGTTCTTC CASSGENVQFF
NA TRBJ2-5 NA TRBV5-1 TGCGCCAGCAGCTTGGAAGTGGGGCGCGGAGAGACCCAGTACTTC CASSLEVGRGETQYF
NA TRBJ2-2 NA TRBV5-6 TGTGCCAGCAGCTTGGGGCCTACCACCGGGGAGCTGTTTTTT CASSLGPTTGELFF
TRBD2 TRBJ2-3 NA TRBV7-2 TGTGCCAGCACCAAAGCGGGGGGCACAGATACGCAGTATTTT CASTKAGGTDTQYF
TRBD2 TRBJ2-3 NA TRBV5-4 TGTGCCAGCAGCACAAGGACTAGCGGGAGGGTAGATACGCAGTATTTT CASSTRTSGRVDTQYF
TRBD1 TRBJ2-1 few TRBV5-1 TGCGCCAGCAGCCCGACAGGGTATTCCCACAATGAGCAGTTCTTC CASSPTGYSHNEQFF
NA TRBJ1-3 few TRBV2 TGTGCCAGCAGCTTGGGAAACACCATATATTTT CASSLGNTIYF
NA TRBJ1-5 few TRBV28 TGTGCCAGCAGTTTAACCGGGAGGGAGGATCAGCCCCAGCATTTT CASSLTGREDQPQHF
NA TRBJ2-2 many TRBV11-2 TGTGCCAGCAGCTTTTCGTTCATGGGTGGCGGGGAGCTGTTTTTT CASSFSFMGGGELFF
TRBD2 TRBJ2-1 NA TRBV11-2 TGTGCCAGCAGCTCTACCGGGGGGTCTTTTCTGTTCTTC CASSSTGGSFLFF
TRBD1 TRBJ1-4 NA TRBV18 TGTGCCAGCTCTCCGACAGGGGGAGGTGAAAAACTGTTTTTT CASSPTGGGEKLFF
NA TRBJ2-5 NA TRBV19 TGTGCCAGTAGTTCACAGGGTGAAGAGACCCAGTACTTC CASSSQGEETQYF
NA TRBJ2-5 NA TRBV5-1 TGCGCCAGCAGTTCCGGGACCCTGGGGGAGACCCAGTACTTC CASSSGTLGETQYF
NA TRBJ2-2 few TRBV21-1 TGTGCCAGCAGCAAAGCGCCGACAGAGCGGGAGCTGTTTTTT CASSKAPTERELFF
TRBD2 TRBJ2-7 few TRBV6-1 TGTGCCAGCAGTCAAGCGCGTCTAGCGGGAATTTTGAAGCAGTACTTC CASSQARLAGILKQYF
NA TRBJ2-1 NA TRBV2 TGTGCCAGCAGTAGAGGAGAAGAGAATGAGCAGTTCTTC CASSRGEENEQFF
NA TRBJ2-2 NA TRBV6-5 TGTGCCAGCAGGGGATGGGCCGGGGAGCTGTTTTTT CASRGWAGELFF
NA TRBJ2-5 few TRBV20-1 TGCAGTGCTAGAGAGACCCAGTACTTC CSARETQYF
TRBD1 TRBJ1-2 NA TRBV6-5 TGTGCCAGCAGTTCGACAGGGTCGTTTGGCGGCTACACCTTC CASSSTGSFGGYTF
NA TRBJ1-3 NA TRBV18 TGTGCCAGCTCACCTCCGACGAGAAACACCATATATTTT CASSPPTRNTIYF
TRBD1 TRBJ1-2 few TRBV28 TGTGCCAGCAGTCAAGACAGGGGGCTTATCTATGGCTACACCTTC CASSQDRGLIYGYTF
TRBD1 TRBJ2-7 NA TRBV7-2 TGTGCCAGCAGCCGGACAGGGAGGAATGAACAGTACTTC CASSRTGRNEQYF